Detailed here is one T cell receptor (beta chain). These data come from a study of CD8 T cells in Susac syndrome. RNA in amounts of roughly 0.5 to 1 ug was reverse transcribed with random hexamers. A single record per CDR3 protein comes from TCRdb applying MiXCR to the immunoSEQ multiplex PCR reads. The sample includes roughly 300,000 distinct CDR3 sequences, roughly 84% seen only once; the top ten take around 0.12%. V shed 2 bases and J shed 0 bases, with 10 bases lying between them. Germline CDR1 is MNHEY and CDR2 is SMNVEV (reference sequence). The CDR3 extends over 15 amino acids. The receptor comes from a human donor with multiple sclerosis. The sample comprised CD8+ T cells from PBMCs. V is TRBV27 and J is TRBJ1-1; no reliable D call. DNA for the CDR3: TGTGCCAGCAGTTTAATTCCGGGCATGAACACTGAAGCTTTCTTT. The encoded protein is CASSLIPGMNTEAFF.